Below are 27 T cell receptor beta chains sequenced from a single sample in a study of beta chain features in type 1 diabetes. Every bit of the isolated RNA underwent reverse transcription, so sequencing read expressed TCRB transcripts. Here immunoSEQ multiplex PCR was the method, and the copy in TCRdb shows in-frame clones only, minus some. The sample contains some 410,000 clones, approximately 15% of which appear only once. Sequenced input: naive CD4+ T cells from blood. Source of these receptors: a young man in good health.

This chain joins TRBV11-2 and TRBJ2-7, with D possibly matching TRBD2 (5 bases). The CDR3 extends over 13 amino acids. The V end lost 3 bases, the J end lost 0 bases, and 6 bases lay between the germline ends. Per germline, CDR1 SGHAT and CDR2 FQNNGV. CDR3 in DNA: TGTGCCAGCAGCTTGAGGGTCTCCTACGAGCAGTACTTC. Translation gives CASSLRVSYEQYF.

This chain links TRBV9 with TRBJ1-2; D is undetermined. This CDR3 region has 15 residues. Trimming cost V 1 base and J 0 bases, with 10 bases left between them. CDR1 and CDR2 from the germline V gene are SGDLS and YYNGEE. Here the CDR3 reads CASSVRGIPNYGYTF. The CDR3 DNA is TGTGCCAGCAGCGTACGAGGGATTCCTAACTATGGCTACACCTTC.

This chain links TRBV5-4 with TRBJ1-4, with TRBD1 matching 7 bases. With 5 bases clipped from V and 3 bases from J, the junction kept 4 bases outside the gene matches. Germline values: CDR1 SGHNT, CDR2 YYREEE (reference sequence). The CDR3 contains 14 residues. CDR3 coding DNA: TGTGCCAGCAGAGCCGGGACAGCTAATGAAAAACTGTTTTTT. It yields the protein CASRAGTANEKLFF.

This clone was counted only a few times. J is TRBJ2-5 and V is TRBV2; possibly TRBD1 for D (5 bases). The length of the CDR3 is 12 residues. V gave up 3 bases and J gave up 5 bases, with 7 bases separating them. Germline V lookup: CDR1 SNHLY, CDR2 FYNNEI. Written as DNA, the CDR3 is TGTGCCAGCAGTGAGGACACGGAGACCCAGTACTTC. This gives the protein CASSEDTETQYF. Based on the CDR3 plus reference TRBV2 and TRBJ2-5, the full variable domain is EPEVTQTPSHQVTQMGQEVILRCVPISNHLYFYWYRQILGQKVEFLVSFYNNEISEKSEIFDDQFSVERPDGSNFTLKIRSTKLEDSAMYFCASSEDTETQYFGPGTRLLVL.

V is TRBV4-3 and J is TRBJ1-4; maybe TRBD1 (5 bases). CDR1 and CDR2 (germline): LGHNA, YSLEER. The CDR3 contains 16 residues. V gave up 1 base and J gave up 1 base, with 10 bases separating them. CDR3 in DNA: TGCGCCAGCAGCCAAGGAGGGGCGCTAACTAATGAAAAACTGTTTTTT. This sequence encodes CASSQGGALTNEKLFF.

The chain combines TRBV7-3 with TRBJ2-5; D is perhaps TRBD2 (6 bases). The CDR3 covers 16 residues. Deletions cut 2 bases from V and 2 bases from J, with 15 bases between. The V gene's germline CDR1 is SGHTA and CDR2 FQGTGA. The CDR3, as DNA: TGTGCCAGCAGCTTATCGCCGGGACTGGCACAAGAGACCCAGTACTTC. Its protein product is CASSLSPGLAQETQYF.

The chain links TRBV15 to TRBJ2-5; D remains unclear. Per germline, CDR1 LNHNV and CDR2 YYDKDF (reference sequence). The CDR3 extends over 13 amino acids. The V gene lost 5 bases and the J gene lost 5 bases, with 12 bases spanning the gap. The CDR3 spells CATSPGPWETQYF. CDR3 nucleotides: TGTGCCACCAGCCCCGGGCCGTGGGAGACCCAGTACTTC.

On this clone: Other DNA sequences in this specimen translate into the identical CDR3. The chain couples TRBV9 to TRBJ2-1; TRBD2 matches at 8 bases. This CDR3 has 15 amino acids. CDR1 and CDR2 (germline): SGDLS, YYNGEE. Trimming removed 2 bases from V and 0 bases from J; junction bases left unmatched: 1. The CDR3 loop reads CASSVSGSSYNEQFF. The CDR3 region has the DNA TGTGCCAGCAGCGTGAGCGGGAGCTCCTACAATGAGCAGTTCTTC. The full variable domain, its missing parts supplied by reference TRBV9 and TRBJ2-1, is DSGVTQTPKHLITATGQRVTLRCSPRSGDLSVYWYQQSLDQGLQFLIQYYNGEERAKGNILERFSAQQFPDLHSELNLSSLELGDSALYFCASSVSGSSYNEQFFGPGTRLTVL.

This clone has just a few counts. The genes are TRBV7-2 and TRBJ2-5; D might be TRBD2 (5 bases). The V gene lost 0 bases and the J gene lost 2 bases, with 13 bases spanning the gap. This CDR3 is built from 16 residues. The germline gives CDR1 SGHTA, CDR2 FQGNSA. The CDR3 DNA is TGTGCCAGCAGCTTAGCCTCGACTACGGGACAAGAGACCCAGTACTTC. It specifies CASSLASTTGQETQYF.

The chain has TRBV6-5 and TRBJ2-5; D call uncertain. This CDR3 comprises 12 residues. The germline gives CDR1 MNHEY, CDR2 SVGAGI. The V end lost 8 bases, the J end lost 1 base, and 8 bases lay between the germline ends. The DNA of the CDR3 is TGTGCCAGCGGAGTGGCCCAAGAGACCCAGTACTTC. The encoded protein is CASGVAQETQYF.

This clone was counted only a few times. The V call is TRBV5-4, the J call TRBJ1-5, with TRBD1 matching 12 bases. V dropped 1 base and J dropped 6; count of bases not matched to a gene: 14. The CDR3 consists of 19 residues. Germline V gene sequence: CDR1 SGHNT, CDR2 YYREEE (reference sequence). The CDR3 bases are TGTGCCAGCAGCTTGCGGGGTCCCCGGGACAGGGGGCGAAGTCAGCCCCAGCATTTT. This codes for CASSLRGPRDRGRSQPQHF.

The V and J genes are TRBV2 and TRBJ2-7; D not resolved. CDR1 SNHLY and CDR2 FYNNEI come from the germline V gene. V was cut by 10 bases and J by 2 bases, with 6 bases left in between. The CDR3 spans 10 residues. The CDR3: CATATYEQYV. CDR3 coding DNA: TGTGCCACCGCGACCTACGAGCAGTACGTC.

CDR3 protein: CAITYSEQYV. The CDR3 region has the DNA TGTGCCATAACCTATTCCGAGCAGTACGTC. The chain carries TRBV9 and TRBJ2-7, with unresolved D. Germline V gives CDR1 SGDLS, CDR2 YYNGEE. The CDR3 spans 10 residues. Trimming pared 9 bases from V and 6 bases from J, leaving 10 bases between.

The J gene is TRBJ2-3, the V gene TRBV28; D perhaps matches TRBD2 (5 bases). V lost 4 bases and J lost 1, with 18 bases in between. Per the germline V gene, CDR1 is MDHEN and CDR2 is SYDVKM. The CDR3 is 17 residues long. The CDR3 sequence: CASSSGVPTAGTDTQYF. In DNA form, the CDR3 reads TGTGCCAGCAGTTCCGGCGTCCCCACAGCGGGCACAGATACGCAGTATTTT.

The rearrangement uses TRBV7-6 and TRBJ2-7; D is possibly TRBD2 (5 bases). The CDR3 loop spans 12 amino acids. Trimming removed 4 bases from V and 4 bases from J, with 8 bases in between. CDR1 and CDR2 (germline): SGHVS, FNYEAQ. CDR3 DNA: TGTGCCAGCAGCTCCCCGGGGTACGAGCAGTACTTC. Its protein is CASSSPGYEQYF.

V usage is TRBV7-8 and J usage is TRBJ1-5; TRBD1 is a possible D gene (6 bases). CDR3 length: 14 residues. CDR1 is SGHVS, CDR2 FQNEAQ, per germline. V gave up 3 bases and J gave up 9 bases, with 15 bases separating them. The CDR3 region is CASSLGHQVGPQHF. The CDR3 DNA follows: TGTGCCAGCAGCTTGGGACACCAAGTTGGGCCCCAGCATTTT.

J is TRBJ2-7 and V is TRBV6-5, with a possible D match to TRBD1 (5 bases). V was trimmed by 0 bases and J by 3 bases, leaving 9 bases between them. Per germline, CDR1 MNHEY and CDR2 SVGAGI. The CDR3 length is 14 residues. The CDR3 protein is CASSYSSRDYEQYV. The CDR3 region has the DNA TGTGCCAGCAGTTACTCGAGCAGGGACTACGAGCAGTACGTC.

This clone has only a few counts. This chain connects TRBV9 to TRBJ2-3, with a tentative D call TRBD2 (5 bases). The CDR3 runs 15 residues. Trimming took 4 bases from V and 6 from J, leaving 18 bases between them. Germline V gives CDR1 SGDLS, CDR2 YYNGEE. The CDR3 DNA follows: TGTGCCAGCAGCTCCCGAGGGCCCGCAGGCGATACGCAGTATTTT. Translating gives CASSSRGPAGDTQYF.

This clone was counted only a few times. This CDR3 is CASSYLRTGNTIYF. CDR3 nucleotides: TGTGCCAGCAGTTACCTGAGGACTGGAAACACCATATATTTT. The rearrangement joins TRBV6-6 to TRBJ1-3, with D uncertain. V was trimmed by 2 bases and J by 2 bases, leaving 7 bases between them. The CDR3 is 14 amino acids. Germline lookup yields CDR1 MNHNY and CDR2 SVGAGI (reference sequence).

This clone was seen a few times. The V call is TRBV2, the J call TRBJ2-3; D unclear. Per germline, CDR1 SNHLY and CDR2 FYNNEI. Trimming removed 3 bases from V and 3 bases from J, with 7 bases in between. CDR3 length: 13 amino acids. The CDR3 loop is CASSDTGTDTQYF. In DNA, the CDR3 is TGTGCCAGCAGTGATACCGGAACAGATACGCAGTATTTT.

The CDR3 DNA reads TGTGCCACCAGCAGAGATTTAGTTAGCCGCTCCTACGAGCAGTACGTC. Its translation: CATSRDLVSRSYEQYV. The V gene is TRBV15, the J gene TRBJ2-7; D unclear. Germline V gene data show CDR1 as LNHNV and CDR2 as YYDKDF (reference sequence). V lost 0 bases and J lost 0, with 12 bases in between. The CDR3 consists of 16 residues.

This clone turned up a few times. The CDR3 sequence: CASSQPGLAGSEQYF. In DNA form, the CDR3 reads TGTGCCAGCAGTCAACCGGGACTAGCGGGGTCCGAGCAGTACTTC. The chain employs TRBV27 and TRBJ2-7, with 13 nucleotides matching TRBD2. This CDR3 comprises 15 residues. Trimming removed 5 bases from V and 6 bases from J; junction bases left unmatched: 7. CDR1 is MNHEY, CDR2 SMNVEV, per germline (reference sequence).

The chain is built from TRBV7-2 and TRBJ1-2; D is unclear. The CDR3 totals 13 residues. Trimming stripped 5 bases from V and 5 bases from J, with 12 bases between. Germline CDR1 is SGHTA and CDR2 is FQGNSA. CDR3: CASSEGTEYGYTF. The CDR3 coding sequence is TGTGCCAGCAGCGAAGGAACAGAGTATGGCTACACCTTC.

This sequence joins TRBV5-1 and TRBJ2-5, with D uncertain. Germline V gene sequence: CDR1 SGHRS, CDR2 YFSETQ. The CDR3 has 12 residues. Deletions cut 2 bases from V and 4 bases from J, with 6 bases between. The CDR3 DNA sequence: TGCGCCAGCAGCTTTCGCTTAGAGACCCAGTACTTC. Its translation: CASSFRLETQYF.

The CDR3 protein is CASSRRPGTDTQYF. The CDR3 DNA reads as TGTGCCAGTAGTCGAAGGCCGGGCACAGATACGCAGTATTTT. The rearrangement links TRBV19 to TRBJ2-3; D is unresolved. This CDR3 contains 14 residues. The germline CDR1 and CDR2 sequences are LNHDA and SQIVND (reference sequence). Trimming removed 5 bases at V and 1 base at J, with 10 bases between.

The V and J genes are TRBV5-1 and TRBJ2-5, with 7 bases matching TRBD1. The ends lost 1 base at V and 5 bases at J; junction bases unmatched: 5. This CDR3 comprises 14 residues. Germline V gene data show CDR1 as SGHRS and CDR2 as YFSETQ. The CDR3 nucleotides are TGCGCCAGCAGCTTGCCGACAGGGCGGGAGACCCAGTACTTC. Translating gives CASSLPTGRETQYF.

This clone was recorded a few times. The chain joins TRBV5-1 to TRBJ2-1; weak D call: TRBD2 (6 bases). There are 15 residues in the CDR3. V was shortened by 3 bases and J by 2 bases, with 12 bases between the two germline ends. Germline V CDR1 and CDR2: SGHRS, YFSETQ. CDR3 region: CASSSGGVTYNEQFF. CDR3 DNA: TGCGCCAGCAGCTCGGGCGGGGTAACCTACAATGAGCAGTTCTTC.